Sequencing of this T cell receptor (beta chain) was carried out in a study of molecular identifiers for immune sequencing clone quantification. For the study at large: In replicates, RNA from about 21,000 or 97,000 naive CD8 cells was split five ways, four sequenced. General study results and limits: Investigators reportedly could detect spiked Jurkat TCR RNA from one cell among over 750,000 naive cells.

The V and J ends lost 1 base and 2 bases, in that order; junction bases with no gene match: 5. Germline values: CDR1 SGHTA, CDR2 FQGNSA. The CDR3 extends over 16 amino acids. Generation of bulk TCR libraries relied on previously described methods and listed TCR primers. TCRdb fed the PCR reads into MiXCR, producing one record per CDR3 protein. The sample carries under 650,000 distinct CDR3 sequences, nearly 20% recorded once. Sorting isolated naive CD8 T cells as CD8+CD4-CCR7+CD45RA+ events. This clonotype was observed at least ten times. Its antigen remains unidentified. This receptor was identified in a human donor in good health. Some libraries in this study had Jurkat cell RNA spiked in. What was sequenced was naive CD8+ T cells from blood, with Jurkat cell RNA spiked in. Subset meaning: FACS-sorted CD8+CD4-CCR7+CD45RA+ naive T cells. The rearrangement joins TRBV7-2 to TRBJ2-5; TRBD2 agrees at 9 bases. The CDR3 DNA is TGTGCCAGCAGCTTAGTTCCAGCGGGGGGACAAGAGACCCAGTACTTC. Residues: CASSLVPAGGQETQYF.